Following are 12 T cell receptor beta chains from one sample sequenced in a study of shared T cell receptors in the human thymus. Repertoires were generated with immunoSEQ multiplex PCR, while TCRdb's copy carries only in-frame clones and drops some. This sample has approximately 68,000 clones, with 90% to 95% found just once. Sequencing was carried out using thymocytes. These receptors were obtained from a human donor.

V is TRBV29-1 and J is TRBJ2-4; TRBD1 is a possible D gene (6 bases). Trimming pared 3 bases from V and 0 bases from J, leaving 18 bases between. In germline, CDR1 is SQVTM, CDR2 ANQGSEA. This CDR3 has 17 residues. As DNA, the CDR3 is TGCAGCGTTGATCTCCTTCAGGGACACCTAGCCAAAAACATTCAGTACTTC. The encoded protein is CSVDLLQGHLAKNIQYF.

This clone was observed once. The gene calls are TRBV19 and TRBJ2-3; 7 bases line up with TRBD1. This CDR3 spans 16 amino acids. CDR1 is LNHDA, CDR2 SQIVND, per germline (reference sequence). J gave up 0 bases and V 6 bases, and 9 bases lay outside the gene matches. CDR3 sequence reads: CASSPGTEDSTDTQYF. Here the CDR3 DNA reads TGTGCCAGTAGCCCGGGGACAGAGGATAGCACAGATACGCAGTATTTT.

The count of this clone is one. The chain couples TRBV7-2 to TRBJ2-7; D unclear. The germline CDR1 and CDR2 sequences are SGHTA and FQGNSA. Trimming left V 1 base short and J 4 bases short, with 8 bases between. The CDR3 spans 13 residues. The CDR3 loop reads CASSLVILYEQYF. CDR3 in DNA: TGTGCCAGCAGCTTAGTGATTCTGTACGAGCAGTACTTC.

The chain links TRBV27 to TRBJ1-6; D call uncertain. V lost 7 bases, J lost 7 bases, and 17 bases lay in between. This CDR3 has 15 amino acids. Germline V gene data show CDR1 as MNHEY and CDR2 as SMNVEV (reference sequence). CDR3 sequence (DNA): TGTGCCAGCACCACTGCCTGGGTCTCCAATTCACCCCTCCACTTT. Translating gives CASTTAWVSNSPLHF.

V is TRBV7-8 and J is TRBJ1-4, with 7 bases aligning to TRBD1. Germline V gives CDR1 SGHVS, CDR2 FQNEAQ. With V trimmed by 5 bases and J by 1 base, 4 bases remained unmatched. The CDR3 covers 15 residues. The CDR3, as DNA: TGTGCCAGCAGCCCCTACAGGGGAACTAATGAAAAACTGTTTTTT. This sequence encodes CASSPYRGTNEKLFF.

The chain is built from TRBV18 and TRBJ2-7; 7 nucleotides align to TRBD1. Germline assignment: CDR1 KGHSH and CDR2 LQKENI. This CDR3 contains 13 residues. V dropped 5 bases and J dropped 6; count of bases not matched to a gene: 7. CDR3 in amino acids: CASSFNRGFEQYF. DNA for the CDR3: TGTGCCAGCTCATTCAACAGGGGTTTCGAGCAGTACTTC.

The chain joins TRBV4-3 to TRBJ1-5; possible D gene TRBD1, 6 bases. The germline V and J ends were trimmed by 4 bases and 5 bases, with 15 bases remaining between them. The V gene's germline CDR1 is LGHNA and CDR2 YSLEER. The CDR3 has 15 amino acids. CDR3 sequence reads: CASSLESGGDQPQHF. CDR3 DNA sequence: TGCGCCAGCAGCCTAGAAAGTGGGGGCGATCAGCCCCAGCATTTT.

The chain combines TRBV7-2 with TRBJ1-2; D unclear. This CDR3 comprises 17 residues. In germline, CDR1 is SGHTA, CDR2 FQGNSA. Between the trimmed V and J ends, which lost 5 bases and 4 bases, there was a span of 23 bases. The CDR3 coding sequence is TGTGCCAGCAGCCCGCGTCTTCCTCCGAAACCCCGCTATGGCTACACCTTC. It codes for CASSPRLPPKPRYGYTF.

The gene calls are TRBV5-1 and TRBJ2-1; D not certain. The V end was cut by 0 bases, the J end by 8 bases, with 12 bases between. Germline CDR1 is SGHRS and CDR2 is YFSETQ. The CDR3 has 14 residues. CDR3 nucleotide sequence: TGCGCCAGCAGCTTGGGACCCCCTGTGGATGAGCAGTTCTTC. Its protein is CASSLGPPVDEQFF.

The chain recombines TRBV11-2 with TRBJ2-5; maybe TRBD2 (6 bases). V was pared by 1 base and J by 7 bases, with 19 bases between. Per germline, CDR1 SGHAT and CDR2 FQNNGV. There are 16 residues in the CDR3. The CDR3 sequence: CASSLGGSLAQSTQYF. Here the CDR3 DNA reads TGTGCCAGCAGCTTAGGCGGGTCACTAGCCCAATCGACCCAGTACTTC.

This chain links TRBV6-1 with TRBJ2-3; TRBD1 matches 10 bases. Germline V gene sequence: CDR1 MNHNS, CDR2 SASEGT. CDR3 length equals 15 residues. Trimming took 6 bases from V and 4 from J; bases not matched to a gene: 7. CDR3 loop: CASRTGQGRSDTQYF. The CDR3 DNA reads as TGTGCCAGCAGAACGGGACAGGGGAGGTCAGATACGCAGTATTTT.

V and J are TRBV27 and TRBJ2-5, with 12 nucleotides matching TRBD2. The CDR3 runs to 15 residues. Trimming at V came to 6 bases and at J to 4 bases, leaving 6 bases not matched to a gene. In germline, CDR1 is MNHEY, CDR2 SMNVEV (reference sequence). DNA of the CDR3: TGTGCCAGCAGAAGCCTAGCGGGGGGGCCAGAGACCCAGTACTTC. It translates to CASRSLAGGPETQYF.